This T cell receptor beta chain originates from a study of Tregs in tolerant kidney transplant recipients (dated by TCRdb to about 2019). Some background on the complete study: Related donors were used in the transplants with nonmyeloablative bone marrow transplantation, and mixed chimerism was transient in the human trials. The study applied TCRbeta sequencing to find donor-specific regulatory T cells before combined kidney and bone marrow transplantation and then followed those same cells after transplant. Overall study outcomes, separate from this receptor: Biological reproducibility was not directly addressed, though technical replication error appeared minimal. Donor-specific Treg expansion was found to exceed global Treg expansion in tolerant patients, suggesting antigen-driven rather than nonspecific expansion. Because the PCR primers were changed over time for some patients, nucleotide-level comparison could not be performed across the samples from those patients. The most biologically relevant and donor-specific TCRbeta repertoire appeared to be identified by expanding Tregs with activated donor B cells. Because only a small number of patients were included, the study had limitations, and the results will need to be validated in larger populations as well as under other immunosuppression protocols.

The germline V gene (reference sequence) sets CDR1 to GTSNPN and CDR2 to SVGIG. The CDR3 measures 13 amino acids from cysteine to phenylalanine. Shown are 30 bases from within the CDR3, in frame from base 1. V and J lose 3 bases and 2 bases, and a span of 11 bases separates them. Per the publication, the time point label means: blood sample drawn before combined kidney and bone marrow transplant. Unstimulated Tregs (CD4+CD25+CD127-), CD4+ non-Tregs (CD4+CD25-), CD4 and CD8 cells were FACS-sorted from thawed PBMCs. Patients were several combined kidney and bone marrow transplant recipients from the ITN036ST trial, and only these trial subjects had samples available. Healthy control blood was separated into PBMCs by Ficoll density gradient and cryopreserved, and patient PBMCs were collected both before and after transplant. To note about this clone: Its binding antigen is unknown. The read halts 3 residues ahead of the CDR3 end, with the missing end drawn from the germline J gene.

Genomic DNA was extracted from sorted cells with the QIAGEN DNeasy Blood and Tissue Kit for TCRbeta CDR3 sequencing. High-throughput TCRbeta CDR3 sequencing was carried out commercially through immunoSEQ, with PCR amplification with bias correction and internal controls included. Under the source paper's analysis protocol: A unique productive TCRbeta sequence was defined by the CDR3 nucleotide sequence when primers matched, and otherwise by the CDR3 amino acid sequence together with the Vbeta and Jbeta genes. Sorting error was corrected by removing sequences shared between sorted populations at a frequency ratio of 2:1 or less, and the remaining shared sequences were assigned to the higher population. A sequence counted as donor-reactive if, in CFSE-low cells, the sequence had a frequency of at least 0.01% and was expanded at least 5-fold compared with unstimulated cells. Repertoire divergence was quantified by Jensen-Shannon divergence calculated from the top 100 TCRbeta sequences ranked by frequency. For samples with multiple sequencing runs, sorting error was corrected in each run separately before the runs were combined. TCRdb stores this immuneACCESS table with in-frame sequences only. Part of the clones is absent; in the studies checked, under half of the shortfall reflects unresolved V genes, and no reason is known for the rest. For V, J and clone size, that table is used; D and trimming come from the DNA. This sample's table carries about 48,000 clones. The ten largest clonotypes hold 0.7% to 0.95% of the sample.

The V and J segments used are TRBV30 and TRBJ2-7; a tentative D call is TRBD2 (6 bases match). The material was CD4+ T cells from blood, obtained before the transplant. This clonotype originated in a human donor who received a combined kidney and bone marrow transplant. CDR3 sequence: CAWRAGEAYEQYF. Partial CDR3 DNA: TGTGCCTGGAGGGCCGGGGAGGCCTACGAG. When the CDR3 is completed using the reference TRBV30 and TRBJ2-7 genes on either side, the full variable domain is SQTIHQWPATLVQPVGSPLSLECTVEGTSNPNLYWYRQAAGRGLQLLFYSVGIGQISSEVPQNLSASRPQDRQFILSSKKLLLSDSGFYLCAWRAGEAYEQYFGPGTRLTVT.